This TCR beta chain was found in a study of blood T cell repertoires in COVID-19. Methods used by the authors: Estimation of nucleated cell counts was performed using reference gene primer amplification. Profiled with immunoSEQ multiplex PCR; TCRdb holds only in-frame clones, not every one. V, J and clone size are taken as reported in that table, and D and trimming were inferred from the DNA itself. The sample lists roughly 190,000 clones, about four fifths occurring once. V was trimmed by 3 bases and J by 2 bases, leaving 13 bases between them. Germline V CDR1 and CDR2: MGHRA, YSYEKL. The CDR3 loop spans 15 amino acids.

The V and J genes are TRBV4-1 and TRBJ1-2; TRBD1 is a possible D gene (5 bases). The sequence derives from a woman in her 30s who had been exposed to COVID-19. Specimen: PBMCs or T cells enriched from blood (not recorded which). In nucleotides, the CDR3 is TGCGCCAGCAGCCATTCCCAGGGTCAGAACTATGGCTACACCTTC. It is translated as CASSHSQGQNYGYTF.